The 20 T cell receptor beta chains below all came from one sample that was sequenced in a study of blood T cell repertoires in COVID-19. Sequenced by immunoSEQ multiplex PCR; TCRdb stores in-frame clones only, minus some. This table has approximately 110,000 clones, about 88% appearing once. Material: peripheral blood. These receptors all stem from a man in his forties with acute or convalescent COVID-19.

This chain connects TRBV19 to TRBJ2-2, with D possibly matching TRBD1 (5 bases). This CDR3 contains 14 residues. Between the trimmed V and J ends, which lost 4 bases and 0 bases, there was a span of 6 bases. From germline, CDR1 is LNHDA and CDR2 SQIVND (reference sequence). CDR3 residues: CASSRQPNTGELFF. The CDR3 DNA follows: TGTGCCAGTAGTAGACAGCCGAACACCGGGGAGCTGTTTTTT.

The chain links TRBV18 to TRBJ2-5; perhaps TRBD1 as D (5 bases). This CDR3 contains 14 residues. CDR1 KGHSH and CDR2 LQKENI come from the germline V gene. V was cut by 3 bases and J by 2 bases, with 10 bases left in between. The CDR3 nucleotides are TGTGCCAGCTCACCCGCAGGGCCTCAAGAGACCCAGTACTTC. Translating gives CASSPAGPQETQYF.

The V and J genes are TRBV19 and TRBJ2-5, with TRBD2 as a possible D gene (6 bases). Trimming removed 0 bases from V and 2 bases from J, with 10 bases in between. The CDR3 has 15 amino acids. The germline gives CDR1 LNHDA, CDR2 SQIVND (reference sequence). The CDR3 bases are TGTGCCAGTAGTATAGATCAGGGACTTCAAGAGACCCAGTACTTC. Protein sequence: CASSIDQGLQETQYF.

This chain links TRBV5-1 with TRBJ2-3; the match to TRBD2 covers 7 bases. The junction had 6 bases not matched to a gene; V was cut back by 0 bases and J by 2 bases. Germline-derived CDR1 and CDR2 are SGHRS and YFSETQ. The CDR3 consists of 16 residues. The chain's CDR3 is CASSLANGGTTDTQYF. CDR3 in DNA: TGCGCCAGCAGCTTGGCTAACGGGGGGACCACAGATACGCAGTATTTT.

The chain has TRBV3-1 (or the pseudogene TRBV3-2) and TRBJ1-1; a possible D gene is TRBD1 (5 bases). The CDR3 is 16 amino acids. The ends were cut back, 0 bases at V and 1 base at J, with 12 bases in the middle. Germline loops: CDR1 LGHDT, CDR2 YNNKEL (reference sequence). The CDR3, as DNA: TGTGCCAGCAGCCAAGAACGGTATACAGGGAACACTGAAGCTTTCTTT. This codes for CASSQERYTGNTEAFF.

The V gene is TRBV7-9, the J gene TRBJ1-2; 7 bases match TRBD1. In germline, CDR1 is SEHNR, CDR2 FQNEAQ (reference sequence). With 7 bases clipped from V and 4 bases from J, the junction kept 9 bases outside the gene matches. CDR3 size: 14 residues. The CDR3 region has the DNA TGTGCCAGCACTCCTGGCAGGGGGTCCTATGGCTACACCTTC. It is translated as CASTPGRGSYGYTF.

This rearrangement joins TRBV18 to TRBJ1-1; 8 bases agree with TRBD1. In germline, CDR1 is KGHSH, CDR2 LQKENI. The junction had 4 bases not matched to a gene; V was cut back by 3 bases and J by 7 bases. CDR3 length: 13 residues. Here the CDR3 DNA reads TGTGCCAGCTCACCGGACAGGGAGGGTGAAGCTTTCTTT. Protein sequence: CASSPDREGEAFF.

The genes are TRBV6-1 and TRBJ1-6, with 7 bases fitting TRBD1. The CDR3 loop spans 14 amino acids. Trimming cost V 3 bases and J 4 bases; bases outside gene matches: 0. The germline gives CDR1 MNHNS, CDR2 SASEGT. The CDR3 here is CASSEGQYNSPLHF. The CDR3 DNA is TGTGCCAGCAGTGAGGGACAGTATAATTCACCCCTCCACTTT.

CDR3 in amino acids: CATSDPTGPDEQFF. The CDR3 nucleotides are TGTGCCACCAGTGATCCTACAGGTCCCGATGAGCAGTTCTTC. This chain uses TRBV24-1 with TRBJ2-1; TRBD1 is a possible D gene (5 bases). Germline V gene lookup returns CDR1 KGHDR and CDR2 SFDVKD. Deletions cut 3 bases from V and 8 bases from J, with 13 bases between. The CDR3 is made up of 14 amino acids.

This rearrangement joins TRBV7-9 to TRBJ2-1, with 8 bases aligning to TRBD1. The V gene end was trimmed by 4 bases and the J gene end by 0 bases; junction bases not matched to a gene: 5. Germline CDR1 reads SEHNR; CDR2 reads FQNEAQ (reference sequence). This CDR3 is 16 amino acids long. The CDR3 region has the DNA TGTGCCAGCAGCTCAGGGACAGGCCGCTCCTACAATGAGCAGTTCTTC. This encodes CASSSGTGRSYNEQFF.

The chain carries TRBV19 and TRBJ1-2, with a tentative D call TRBD1 (5 bases). CDR1 and CDR2 from the germline V gene are LNHDA and SQIVND (reference sequence). CDR3 length: 16 residues. The V gene lost 5 bases and the J gene lost 1 base, with 17 bases spanning the gap. Here the CDR3 reads CASSVLSLQVNYGYTF. In nucleotides, the CDR3 is TGTGCCAGTAGTGTTCTCTCACTACAGGTTAACTATGGCTACACCTTC.

The CDR3 loop is CATSPGTGGDSPLHF. DNA for the CDR3: TGTGCCACCTCCCCCGGGACAGGGGGCGACTCACCCCTCCACTTT. The chain carries TRBV6-1 and TRBJ1-6, with 12 bases fitting TRBD1. The CDR3 sequence is 15 residues long. Germline CDR1 reads MNHNS; CDR2 reads SASEGT. Losses at the gene ends were 10 bases for V and 10 bases for J; bases not matched to a gene: 11.

The chain is built from TRBV27 and TRBJ1-1; unclear D gene. Trimming took off 6 bases at V and 7 bases at J, with 12 bases between the two ends. This CDR3 is built from 12 residues. The V gene's germline CDR1 is MNHEY and CDR2 SMNVEV (reference sequence). This CDR3 reads CASRGRRFEAFF. The CDR3 DNA sequence: TGTGCCAGCAGGGGTCGGCGGTTTGAAGCTTTCTTT.

CDR3 protein: CASSFITGELFF. For the CDR3, the DNA is TGTGCCAGCAGTTTTATCACCGGGGAGCTGTTTTTT. J is TRBJ2-2 and V is TRBV12-3 or TRBV12-4; D not certain. CDR3 length: 12 residues. Deletions cut 3 bases from V and 4 bases from J, with 3 bases between.

This chain joins TRBV6-6 and TRBJ2-7; 10 bases agree with TRBD1. The CDR3 spans 14 residues. Germline loops: CDR1 MNHNY, CDR2 SVGAGI (reference sequence). Trimming cost V 6 bases and J 1 base; bases outside gene matches: 3. As DNA, the CDR3 is TGTGCCAGCAGGGGGACAGGGGAATCCTACGAGCAGTACTTC. Translated: CASRGTGESYEQYF.

The J gene is TRBJ2-6, the V gene TRBV18; TRBD1 agrees at 9 bases. Germline V gene lookup returns CDR1 KGHSH and CDR2 LQKENI. Losses at the gene ends were 7 bases for V and 4 bases for J; bases not matched to a gene: 11. The CDR3 length is 17 residues. DNA of the CDR3: TGTGCCAGCTTACCCGCACAGGGGGCGTTGGGGGCCAACGTCCTGACTTTC. Protein sequence: CASLPAQGALGANVLTF.

The genes are TRBV7-3 and TRBJ2-1; 10 nucleotides line up with TRBD2. Trimming at V came to 6 bases and at J to 4 bases, leaving 9 bases not matched to a gene. CDR1 and CDR2 (germline): SGHTA, FQGTGA. This CDR3 has 16 amino acids. Here the CDR3 DNA reads TGTGCCAGCAGTTCTAGCGGGGGCGTATCATACAATGAGCAGTTCTTC. It is translated as CASSSSGGVSYNEQFF.

This chain joins TRBV7-9 and TRBJ2-2; D gene unclear. The CDR3 length is 12 residues. Trimming left V 5 bases short and J 5 bases short, with 6 bases between. Looked up from germline, CDR1 is SEHNR and CDR2 is FQNEAQ (reference sequence). The DNA for the CDR3 is TGTGCCAGCAGCGCTCAGACCGGGGAGCTGTTTTTT. This gives the protein CASSAQTGELFF. The complete variable domain, with remaining parts taken from reference TRBV7-9 and TRBJ2-2, reads DTGVSQNPRHKITKRGQNVTFRCDPISEHNRLYWYRQTLGQGPEFLTYFQNEAQLEKSRLLSDRFSAERPKGSFSTLEIQRTEQGDSAMYLCASSAQTGELFFGEGSRLTVL.

The genes are TRBV6-5 and TRBJ2-7, with 7 bases aligning to TRBD1. CDR3 size: 13 residues. The germline V gene has CDR1 MNHEY and CDR2 SVGAGI. The V gene end was trimmed by 5 bases and the J gene end by 4 bases; junction bases not matched to a gene: 5. DNA of the CDR3: TGTGCCAGCAGTAACCACAGGGGTTACGAGCAGTACTTC. It specifies CASSNHRGYEQYF.

The chain uses TRBV12-3 or TRBV12-4 and TRBJ2-3, with D possibly being TRBD1 (5 bases). Trimming stripped 3 bases from V and 2 bases from J, with 6 bases between. CDR3 length: 13 residues. For the CDR3, the DNA is TGTGCCAGCAGTTTGACAGCCACAGATACGCAGTATTTT. Its translation: CASSLTATDTQYF.